This T cell receptor (beta chain) comes out of a study of regulatory T cells in long-lasting Graves disease. Time point of the sample: newly diagnosed GD, antithyroid drugs for less than 3 months. Researchers made the TCR library from RNA that was extracted from PBMCs. Germline V lookup: CDR1 DFQATT, CDR2 SNEGSKA (reference sequence). CDR3 length: 14 residues. V shed 3 bases and J shed 2 bases, with 11 bases lying between them. Arm-PCR of CDR3 regions and iRepertoire HTBI primers were used to build TCR beta libraries. One entry per CDR3 protein, called by TCRdb with MiXCR from the multiplex PCR reads. The sample consists of about 350,000 distinct CDR3 sequences, roughly 17% of them appearing once. The data were also submitted as part of a second study, on T cells in Graves' hyperthyroidism and ophthalmopathy.

The chain has TRBV20-1 and TRBJ2-1; D might be TRBD1 (6 bases). The origin of this receptor is a woman in her late teens or twenties with Graves disease. Source: peripheral blood mononuclear cells (PBMCs), taken at new diagnosis, from a patient treated with antithyroid drugs. The CDR3 reads CSASPTGPYNEQFF. The CDR3 nucleotides are TGCAGTGCTAGCCCGACAGGACCCTACAATGAGCAGTTCTTC.